This T cell receptor (beta chain) is drawn from a study of T cell repertoires in cytomegalovirus infection. This CDR3 is built from 16 residues. From germline, CDR1 is MNHNS and CDR2 SASEGT. The ends lost 5 bases at V and 0 bases at J; junction bases unmatched: 8. TCRdb independently ran MiXCR on the reads; one entry per CDR3 protein. The sample has 62,000 or so distinct CDR3 sequences, over 20% seen once. This clonotype was found many times. Antigen specificity is unknown. The study's findings and limits: HLA-C-restricted CMV-specific TCR beta clonotypes prevailed in the ex vivo response.

The sequencing here drew on CD8+ T cells from cultured PBMCs, taken from culture after CMV antigen stimulation. The chain carries TRBV6-1 and TRBJ2-7; 9 positions agree with TRBD2. The sequence was obtained from a human donor in good health (CMV status not recorded). Some clones in this sample may be carry-over from other donors' samples. DNA of the CDR3: TGTGCCAGCAGTCTATCGACTAGCGGACTCTCCTACGAGCAGTACTTC. This gives the protein CASSLSTSGLSYEQYF.